These 27 T cell receptor beta chains were all obtained from the same sample, sequenced in a study of somatic mutations in cytotoxic T cells in rheumatoid arthritis. The protocol was immunoSEQ multiplex PCR, while the TCRdb copy is restricted to in-frame clones and leaves out a portion. The sample comprises around 15,000 clones, 65% to 80% of which are singletons, and about 14% rests with the top ten. The sequencing sample was made of CD8+ T cells sorted from blood. The receptors derive from an adult with rheumatoid arthritis.

CDR3: CASSLLEGNEQFF. The CDR3 region has the DNA TGTGCCAGCAGTTTATTAGAAGGAAATGAGCAGTTCTTC. The chain joins TRBV28 to TRBJ2-1; D is unclear. The V gene's germline CDR1 is MDHEN and CDR2 SYDVKM. The CDR3 has 13 amino acids. V lost 1 base and J lost 7, with 8 bases in between.

The table lists this clone with a few counts. The chain recombines TRBV7-9 with TRBJ1-6; a possible D gene is TRBD1 (5 bases). Trimming removed 5 bases from V and 10 bases from J, with 18 bases in between. The CDR3 length is 15 residues. Per the germline V gene, CDR1 is SEHNR and CDR2 is FQNEAQ (reference sequence). The CDR3 DNA follows: TGTGCCAGCAGCCCCGAAGGGACCCGGGGGTCACCCCTCCACTTT. It is translated as CASSPEGTRGSPLHF.

In its sample, this clone was seen once. V is TRBV5-4 and J is TRBJ2-7; no firm D call. Germline-derived CDR1 and CDR2 are SGHNT and YYREEE (reference sequence). V lost 4 bases to trimming and J lost 0 bases, with 8 bases between them. The CDR3 is 13 residues long. This CDR3 reads CASSPMRSYEQYF. CDR3 DNA sequence: TGTGCCAGCAGCCCTATGCGCTCCTACGAGCAGTACTTC.

This chain connects TRBV7-9 to TRBJ2-7; TRBD1 matches at 7 bases. V lost 6 bases, J lost 1 base, and 9 bases stayed unmatched. CDR3 length: 15 residues. Germline-derived CDR1 and CDR2 are SEHNR and FQNEAQ (reference sequence). The CDR3 nucleotides are TGTGCCAGCAGTCCAGAGGGGGCTAAGTCCTACGAGCAGTACTTC. Translating it yields CASSPEGAKSYEQYF.

The chain joins TRBV30 to TRBJ1-1, with TRBD1 matching over 7 bases. The germline V gene has CDR1 GTSNPN and CDR2 SVGIG (reference sequence). With V trimmed by 0 bases and J by 1 base, 8 bases remained unmatched. The CDR3 length is 16 residues. CDR3 in amino acids: CAWSVVVRGWNTEAFF. In nucleotides, the CDR3 is TGTGCCTGGAGTGTAGTCGTCAGGGGGTGGAACACTGAAGCTTTCTTT.

This clone showed up just a few times. V usage is TRBV9 and J usage is TRBJ2-3; 7 nucleotides agree with TRBD2. The germline V gene encodes CDR1 SGDLS and CDR2 YYNGEE. Trimming took 0 bases from V and 3 from J; bases not matched to a gene: 16. The CDR3 is made up of 19 amino acids. The CDR3 DNA sequence: TGTGCCAGCAGCGTAGCACCAACGGGGTCGGGGGGACGGACAGATACGCAGTATTTT. Amino acid sequence: CASSVAPTGSGGRTDTQYF.

V usage is TRBV28 and J usage is TRBJ2-3; TRBD1 might be the D (6 bases). The CDR3 spans 15 residues. Trimming cost V 7 bases and J 2 bases, with 16 bases left between them. The germline gives CDR1 MDHEN, CDR2 SYDVKM. The CDR3 DNA is TGTGCCAGCAACGCCGACAGGCTAATCACAGATACGCAGTATTTT. This gives the protein CASNADRLITDTQYF. Filled out from reference TRBV28 and TRBJ2-3, the complete variable domain reads DVKVTQSSRYLVKRTGEKVFLECVQDMDHENMFWYRQDPGLGLRLIYFSYDVKMKEKGDIPEGYSVSREKKERFSLILESASTNQTSMYLCASNADRLITDTQYFGPGTRLTVL.

This clone is a singleton in its sample. The CDR3 is CASSQQTPDVLTF. The DNA of the CDR3 is TGTGCCAGCAGCCAACAGACGCCCGACGTCCTGACTTTC. The chain links TRBV14 to TRBJ2-6; D ambiguous. Germline V lookup: CDR1 SGHDN, CDR2 FVKESK. With 2 bases removed from V and 11 bases from J, the gap between germline ends came to 10 bases. CDR3 length: 13 residues.

The genes are TRBV5-1 and TRBJ1-6; possible D gene TRBD1, 6 bases. Trimming shortened V by 0 bases and J by 10 bases, and 17 bases separated the two germline ends. This CDR3 spans 16 amino acids. The germline V gene has CDR1 SGHRS and CDR2 YFSETQ. In nucleotides, the CDR3 is TGCGCCAGCAGCTTGGAAGGGGACACCGTGGGGTCACCCCTCCACTTT. Protein sequence: CASSLEGDTVGSPLHF. The variable domain in full, completed from reference TRBV5-1 and TRBJ1-6, reads KAGVTQTPRYLIKTRGQQVTLSCSPISGHRSVSWYQQTPGQGLQFLFEYFSETQRNKGNFPGRFSGRQFSNSRSEMNVSTLELGDSALYLCASSLEGDTVGSPLHFGNGTRLTVT.

J is TRBJ2-7 and V is TRBV15, with TRBD1 identical over 8 bases. CDR1 is LNHNV and CDR2 is YYDKDF in the germline V gene (reference sequence). CDR3 length: 13 residues. V lost 8 bases to trimming and J lost 7 bases; unmatched junction nucleotides: 10. CDR3 sequence reads: CATSFTGGYEQYF. The CDR3 nucleotides are TGTGCCACCTCTTTCACAGGGGGTTATGAGCAGTACTTC.

The chain couples TRBV29-1 to TRBJ1-2; TRBD1 might be the D (6 bases). Germline V gene data show CDR1 as SQVTM and CDR2 as ANQGSEA. V was shortened by 8 bases and J by 2 bases, with 21 bases between the two germline ends. This CDR3 has 15 residues. CDR3 sequence (DNA): TGCAGCATAGACCTCTTCGAGGGGGGAAACTATGGCTACACCTTC. Encoded protein: CSIDLFEGGNYGYTF.

The rearrangement links TRBV15 to TRBJ2-5, with 8 bases matching TRBD1. Germline CDR1 reads LNHNV; CDR2 reads YYDKDF (reference sequence). With V trimmed by 2 bases and J by 5 bases, 7 bases remained unmatched. CDR3 size: 15 residues. The CDR3 is CATSRNRGVWETQYF. The CDR3 region has the DNA TGTGCCACCAGCAGAAACAGGGGGGTATGGGAGACCCAGTACTTC.

The chain uses TRBV5-6 and TRBJ2-1; 14 bases match TRBD2. The CDR3 sequence is 15 residues long. Germline trimming cut 4 bases from V and 8 bases from J; bases unmatched to any gene: 5. The germline V gene encodes CDR1 SGHDT and CDR2 YYEEEE. CDR3 residues: CASSPGTSGGDEQFF. As DNA, the CDR3 is TGTGCCAGCAGCCCCGGGACTAGCGGGGGCGATGAGCAGTTCTTC.

The gene calls are TRBV30 and TRBJ1-3; D is undetermined. V lost 4 bases to trimming and J lost 4 bases, with 8 bases between them. The CDR3 is 12 residues long. Looked up from germline, CDR1 is GTSNPN and CDR2 is SVGIG (reference sequence). The CDR3 DNA sequence: TGTGCCTGGAAAGGGCTGGGAAACACCATATATTTT. Its protein is CAWKGLGNTIYF.

The chain carries TRBV4-1 and TRBJ1-4; D is unclear. From germline, CDR1 is MGHRA and CDR2 YSYEKL. The CDR3 length is 16 residues. Trimming cost V 0 bases and J 7 bases, with 15 bases left between them. The CDR3: CASSQEAGRDFEKLFF. The CDR3 DNA reads as TGCGCCAGCAGCCAAGAAGCGGGTAGGGATTTTGAAAAACTGTTTTTT.

A word on this clone: Other DNA sequences in the same sample also yield this CDR3. The chain links TRBV30 to TRBJ2-7, with D perhaps matching TRBD2 (6 bases). Between the trimmed V and J ends, which lost 0 bases and 4 bases, there was a span of 10 bases. CDR1 and CDR2 from the germline V gene are GTSNPN and SVGIG (reference sequence). The CDR3 sequence is 13 residues long. The CDR3 is CAWSVEGWYEQYF. CDR3 coding DNA: TGTGCCTGGAGTGTGGAGGGGTGGTACGAGCAGTACTTC.

This chain uses TRBV10-1 with TRBJ1-1; 7 nucleotides align to TRBD1. The CDR3 runs to 14 residues. From germline, CDR1 is WNHNN and CDR2 SYGVQD (reference sequence). After removal of 6 bases from V and 8 bases from J, the junction contained 12 bases not matched to a gene. CDR3 protein: CASSAGGGAVEAFF. As DNA, the CDR3 is TGCGCCAGCAGCGCCGGAGGGGGCGCGGTCGAAGCTTTCTTT.

This clone appeared a single time. This chain connects TRBV27 to TRBJ2-2; D perhaps matches TRBD2 (7 bases). V was shortened by 10 bases and J by 7 bases, with 16 bases between the two germline ends. This CDR3 contains 13 residues. CDR1 and CDR2 (germline): MNHEY, SMNVEV (reference sequence). The CDR3, as DNA: TGTGCCACCGGGGGGCGCGCGGGCGGGGAGCTGTTTTTT. Its protein is CATGGRAGGELFF.

This clone has just a few counts. This chain connects TRBV19 to TRBJ1-2; no clear D gene. Germline V CDR1 and CDR2: LNHDA, SQIVND (reference sequence). The CDR3 length is 14 residues. V shed 4 bases and J shed 4 bases, with 13 bases lying between them. CDR3 in amino acids: CASSTLDTTYGYTF. The CDR3 DNA follows: TGTGCCAGTAGTACCCTCGACACCACCTATGGCTACACCTTC.

The V gene is TRBV4-1, the J gene TRBJ2-7; D is unresolved. The V gene lost 4 bases and the J gene lost 3 bases, with 16 bases spanning the gap. This CDR3 region has 15 residues. In germline, CDR1 is MGHRA, CDR2 YSYEKL. For the CDR3, the DNA is TGCGCCAGCAGCCTAGGCCCGTCGCCGGTCTACGAGCAGTACTTC. Translation gives CASSLGPSPVYEQYF.

The chain uses TRBV30 and TRBJ1-5, with D possibly TRBD1 on 5 matching bases. Trimming shortened V by 1 base and J by 8 bases, and 15 bases separated the two germline ends. Per germline, CDR1 GTSNPN and CDR2 SVGIG (reference sequence). The CDR3 runs 14 residues. This CDR3 reads CAWSEGRGREPQHF. CDR3 coding DNA: TGTGCCTGGAGTGAGGGGAGGGGTAGGGAGCCCCAGCATTTT.

This sequence joins TRBV5-1 and TRBJ2-7; D is possibly TRBD2 (7 bases). CDR3 length equals 15 residues. The V and J ends lost 0 bases and 3 bases respectively, with 13 bases between them. CDR1 and CDR2 (germline): SGHRS, YFSETQ. CDR3 nucleotides: TGCGCCAGCAGCTTGGAAAGGGGGGGACTCTACGAGCAGTACTTC. Protein product: CASSLERGGLYEQYF.

A word on this clone: A read error may account for a junction end that differs from germline. The V call is TRBV30, the J call TRBJ2-2; weak D call: TRBD1 (5 bases). Looked up from germline, CDR1 is GTSNPN and CDR2 is SVGIG (reference sequence). The CDR3 length is 11 residues. For the CDR3, the DNA is TGCGGGCAGGGCGAAGGCGGGGAGCTGTTTTTT. Protein product: CGQGEGGELFF.

J is TRBJ2-1 and V is TRBV7-9, with 8 bases fitting TRBD2. The ends lost 3 bases at V and 7 bases at J; junction bases unmatched: 8. This CDR3 spans 15 amino acids. Germline V gives CDR1 SEHNR, CDR2 FQNEAQ (reference sequence). The CDR3 here is CASSLGSGNKNEQFF. The CDR3 nucleotides are TGTGCCAGCAGCTTGGGTAGCGGGAATAAGAATGAGCAGTTCTTC.

The table lists this clone with a count of one. The chain carries TRBV7-9 and TRBJ1-5; D not certain. The CDR3 spans 15 residues. The ends were cut back, 4 bases at V and 0 bases at J, with 10 bases in the middle. In germline, CDR1 is SEHNR, CDR2 FQNEAQ (reference sequence). The CDR3 reads CASSSTEYSNQPQHF. CDR3 sequence (DNA): TGTGCCAGCAGCTCTACGGAGTATAGCAATCAGCCCCAGCATTTT.

V is TRBV6-5 and J is TRBJ1-1, with a weak D call TRBD1 (5 bases). CDR1 MNHEY and CDR2 SVGAGI come from the germline V gene. V lost 0 bases and J lost 0, with 11 bases in between. The CDR3 runs 16 residues. CDR3 in amino acids: CASSYSRGEMNTEAFF. Here the CDR3 DNA reads TGTGCCAGCAGTTACTCGAGAGGGGAGATGAACACTGAAGCTTTCTTT.

This clone was seen only once. The chain employs TRBV27 and TRBJ2-7; 8 positions match TRBD1. Germline loops: CDR1 MNHEY, CDR2 SMNVEV (reference sequence). V lost 4 bases and J lost 3; bases outside the gene matches: 8. There are 15 residues in the CDR3. The CDR3 bases are TGTGCCAGCAGTTCCCTGGACAGGGACGACTACGAGCAGTACTTC. Its protein product is CASSSLDRDDYEQYF.